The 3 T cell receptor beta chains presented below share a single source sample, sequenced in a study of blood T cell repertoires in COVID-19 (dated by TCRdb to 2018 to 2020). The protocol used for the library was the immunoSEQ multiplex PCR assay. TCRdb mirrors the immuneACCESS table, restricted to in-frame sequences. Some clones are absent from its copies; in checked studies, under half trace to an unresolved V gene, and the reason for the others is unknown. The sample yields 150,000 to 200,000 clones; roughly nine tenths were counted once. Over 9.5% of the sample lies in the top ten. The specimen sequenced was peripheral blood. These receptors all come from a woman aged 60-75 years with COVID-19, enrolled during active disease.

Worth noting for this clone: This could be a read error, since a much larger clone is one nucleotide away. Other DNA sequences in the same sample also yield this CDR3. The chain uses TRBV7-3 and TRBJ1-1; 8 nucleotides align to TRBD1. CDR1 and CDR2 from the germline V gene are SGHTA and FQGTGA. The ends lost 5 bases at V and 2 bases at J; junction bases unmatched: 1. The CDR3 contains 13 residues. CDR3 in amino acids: CASSGQGNTEAFF. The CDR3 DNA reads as TGTGCCAGCAGCGGACAGGGTAACACTGAAGCTTTCTTT.

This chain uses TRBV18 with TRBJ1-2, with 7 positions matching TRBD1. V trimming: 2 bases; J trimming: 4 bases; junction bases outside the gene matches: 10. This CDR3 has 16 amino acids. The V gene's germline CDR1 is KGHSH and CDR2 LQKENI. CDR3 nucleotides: TGTGCCAGCTCACCAGTAGGACAGGAGGCCGTCTATGGCTACACCTTC. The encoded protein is CASSPVGQEAVYGYTF.

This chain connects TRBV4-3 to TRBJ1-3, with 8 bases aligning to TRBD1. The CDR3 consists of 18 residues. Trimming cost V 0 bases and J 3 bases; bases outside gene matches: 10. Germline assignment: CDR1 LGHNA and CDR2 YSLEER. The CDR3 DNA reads TGCGCCAGCAGCCAAGAAAGGTCGTTGGGACAGGTTGGAAACACCATATATTTT. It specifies CASSQERSLGQVGNTIYF.